The 21 T cell receptor beta chains reported below all come from one sample, sequenced in a study of blood T cell repertoires in COVID-19. Data came from immunoSEQ multiplex PCR; TCRdb stores just in-frame clones and leaves some out. Here the sample spans around 250,000 clones, 75% to 90% being singletons. The sequenced sample was peripheral blood. Receptors were obtained from a woman aged 40 to 55 who had recovered from COVID-19.

V usage is TRBV27 and J usage is TRBJ2-7; 7 nucleotides line up with TRBD1. Germline V CDR1 and CDR2: MNHEY, SMNVEV (reference sequence). With 8 bases clipped from V and 0 bases from J, the junction kept 4 bases outside the gene matches. The CDR3 is 13 amino acids. Here the CDR3 reads CASSDRDSYEQYF. CDR3 nucleotide sequence: TGTGCCAGCTCCGACAGGGACTCCTACGAGCAGTACTTC.

The chain recombines TRBV19 with TRBJ1-1; 9 bases map to TRBD1. CDR3 length: 17 residues. Germline-derived CDR1 and CDR2 are LNHDA and SQIVND (reference sequence). V dropped 3 bases and J dropped 3; count of bases not matched to a gene: 11. The CDR3 spells CASSMGQGTTWDTEAFF. CDR3 coding DNA: TGTGCCAGTAGTATGGGACAGGGAACTACCTGGGACACTGAAGCTTTCTTT.

The gene calls are TRBV24-1 and TRBJ2-6; TRBD2 matches 9 bases. CDR1 is KGHDR and CDR2 is SFDVKD in the germline V gene. Losses at the gene ends were 6 bases for V and 0 bases for J; bases not matched to a gene: 14. The CDR3 covers 20 residues. The CDR3 bases are TGTGCCACCAGTCCTACGACGGCGGCGGGAGGGACCTCTGGGGCCAACGTCCTGACTTTC. This codes for CATSPTTAAGGTSGANVLTF.

The chain recombines TRBV4-2 with TRBJ2-2; no reliable D call. The CDR3 has 15 residues. The V and J ends lost 0 bases and 3 bases respectively, with 8 bases between them. CDR1 is LGHNA and CDR2 is YNFKEQ in the germline V gene. The CDR3 loop is CASSQEVADTGELFF. In DNA, the CDR3 is TGTGCCAGCAGCCAAGAAGTTGCGGACACCGGGGAGCTGTTTTTT.

This clone came up once. V is TRBV30 and J is TRBJ2-7; 9 bases fit TRBD1. The V gene's germline CDR1 is GTSNPN and CDR2 SVGIG (reference sequence). CDR3 length: 13 amino acids. The CDR3 bases are TGTGTAGTGTTCGGGACAGGGCGTAACGAGCAGTACTTC. Protein sequence: CVVFGTGRNEQYF.

This clone was seen a handful of times. V and J are TRBV28 and TRBJ1-5; no reliable D call. Trimming took 2 bases from V and 7 from J, leaving 12 bases between them. Germline assignment: CDR1 MDHEN and CDR2 SYDVKM. CDR3 length: 14 residues. The CDR3 reads CASSLPGRNQPQHF. The CDR3 region has the DNA TGTGCCAGCAGTTTACCCGGGAGGAACCAGCCCCAGCATTTT.

This clone appeared once. The chain uses TRBV6-5 and TRBJ1-1; 8 nucleotides line up with TRBD1. The germline gives CDR1 MNHEY, CDR2 SVGAGI. The CDR3 is 15 residues long. Trimming took 0 bases from V and 4 from J; bases not matched to a gene: 4. The CDR3 reads CASSYSRQGSTEAFF. The CDR3 nucleotides read TGTGCCAGCAGTTACTCGCGACAGGGGAGCACTGAAGCTTTCTTT.

The genes are TRBV27 and TRBJ2-2, with D possibly TRBD1 on 5 matching bases. The CDR3 loop spans 15 amino acids. Germline V gene data show CDR1 as MNHEY and CDR2 as SMNVEV (reference sequence). Trimming took off 5 bases at V and 1 base at J, with 11 bases between the two ends. The CDR3 nucleotides are TGTGCCAGCAGTCGCTCCGGACAGAACACCGGGGAGCTGTTTTTT. Translating gives CASSRSGQNTGELFF.

The chain employs TRBV19 and TRBJ1-5; 11 nucleotides match TRBD1. The V gene end was trimmed by 4 bases and the J gene end by 0 bases; junction bases not matched to a gene: 11. This CDR3 spans 19 amino acids. Germline V gene data show CDR1 as LNHDA and CDR2 as SQIVND (reference sequence). CDR3 loop: CASSTPGQGVPASNQPQHF. CDR3 sequence (DNA): TGTGCCAGTAGTACGCCGGGACAGGGGGTCCCCGCTAGCAATCAGCCCCAGCATTTT.

The chain uses TRBV2 and TRBJ1-4; D is possibly TRBD1 (5 bases). This CDR3 is 13 amino acids long. V lost 9 bases and J 8 bases, leaving 16 bases between the germline ends. CDR1 is SNHLY, CDR2 FYNNEI, per germline. The CDR3 sequence is CASGGGQGEKLFF. The CDR3 DNA is TGTGCCAGTGGGGGAGGACAAGGCGAAAAACTGTTTTTT.

This clone was detected only once. This CDR3 is CASSSSGTSASYNEQFF. CDR3 in DNA: TGTGCCAGCAGCTCGAGCGGGACTAGCGCGTCCTACAATGAGCAGTTCTTC. The chain employs TRBV7-6 and TRBJ2-1, with 10 bases identical to TRBD2. The CDR3 extends over 17 amino acids. The trim removed 4 bases at V and 1 base at J, leaving 7 bases unmatched. Germline lookup yields CDR1 SGHVS and CDR2 FNYEAQ.

Regarding this clone: Other DNA sequences in the sample encode the same CDR3. For the CDR3, the DNA is TGTGCCAGCAGTCCAGACAGTTATCAGCCCCAGCATTTT. Amino acids: CASSPDSYQPQHF. The chain links TRBV12-3 or TRBV12-4 to TRBJ1-5, with D possibly matching TRBD1 (5 bases). CDR3 length: 13 residues. V was cut by 5 bases and J by 5 bases, with 10 bases left in between.

V and J are TRBV5-1 and TRBJ2-7; 9 positions agree with TRBD2. With V trimmed by 0 bases and J by 1 base, 5 bases remained unmatched. The CDR3 is made up of 16 amino acids. Germline lookup yields CDR1 SGHRS and CDR2 YFSETQ. CDR3 in DNA: TGCGCCAGCAGCTTGGGGGGGACTAGCATATCCTACGAGCAGTACTTC. Translated, it gives CASSLGGTSISYEQYF.

This sequence joins TRBV7-9 and TRBJ2-7, with TRBD2 matching over 8 bases. CDR1 is SEHNR and CDR2 is FQNEAQ in the germline V gene (reference sequence). The CDR3 spans 15 residues. J lost 4 bases, V lost 5 bases, and 10 bases had no gene match. Here the CDR3 reads CASSAKAGVTYEQYF. The CDR3 DNA is TGTGCCAGCAGCGCAAAAGCGGGAGTAACTTACGAGCAGTACTTC.

The chain carries TRBV7-2 and TRBJ2-2; D remains ambiguous. V was clipped by 3 bases and J by 7 bases, with 9 bases between them. Looked up from germline, CDR1 is SGHTA and CDR2 is FQGNSA. The CDR3 totals 13 residues. The CDR3 spells CASSLSDIGELFF. The CDR3 DNA follows: TGTGCCAGCAGCTTGTCCGACATCGGGGAGCTGTTTTTT.

This chain connects TRBV9 to TRBJ2-2; 9 bases match TRBD2. The CDR3 is 16 residues long. CDR1 and CDR2 from the germline V gene are SGDLS and YYNGEE. J gave up 7 bases and V 3 bases, and 10 bases lay outside the gene matches. CDR3 region: CASSEMTSGSGGELFF. CDR3 in DNA: TGTGCCAGCAGCGAGATGACTAGCGGCAGCGGCGGGGAGCTGTTTTTT.

V usage is TRBV5-4 and J usage is TRBJ1-1; TRBD1 might be the D (5 bases). V lost 1 base, J lost 6 bases, and 13 bases lay in between. The CDR3 covers 14 residues. Germline CDR1 and CDR2: SGHNT and YYREEE (reference sequence). The CDR3 protein is CASSLQGLKAEAFF. For the CDR3, the DNA is TGTGCCAGCAGCTTGCAGGGCCTGAAGGCTGAAGCTTTCTTT.

The chain recombines TRBV5-1 with TRBJ1-6, with a weak D call TRBD1 (5 bases). The germline gives CDR1 SGHRS, CDR2 YFSETQ. Trimming pared 7 bases from V and 5 bases from J, leaving 19 bases between. This CDR3 is built from 16 residues. The CDR3 reads CASGEQEGGNNSPLHF. DNA of the CDR3: TGCGCCAGCGGAGAACAGGAGGGAGGGAATAATTCACCCCTCCACTTT.

On this clone: The same CDR3 can be traced to other DNA sequences in this sample. V is TRBV5-1 and J is TRBJ2-3; 8 bases match TRBD2. V lost 0 bases and J lost 0; bases outside the gene matches: 3. The CDR3 runs to 16 residues. Germline V lookup: CDR1 SGHRS, CDR2 YFSETQ. The CDR3 reads CASSLGSSGSTDTQYF. CDR3 coding DNA: TGCGCCAGCAGCTTGGGGTCTAGCGGGAGCACAGATACGCAGTATTTT.

This chain joins TRBV18 and TRBJ1-1, with D maybe TRBD1 (5 bases). This CDR3 is 15 amino acids long. From germline, CDR1 is KGHSH and CDR2 LQKENI. V lost 3 bases, J lost 4 bases, and 15 bases lay in between. The CDR3 here is CASSPVWGSGTEAFF. In DNA form, the CDR3 reads TGTGCCAGCTCACCGGTATGGGGCTCGGGCACTGAAGCTTTCTTT.

The chain couples TRBV4-2 to TRBJ2-1, with a weak D call TRBD2 (6 bases). Germline V gene lookup returns CDR1 LGHNA and CDR2 YNFKEQ. This CDR3 has 16 amino acids. V gave up 0 bases and J gave up 5 bases, with 14 bases separating them. CDR3 residues: CASSQEGLAPNNEQFF. In nucleotides, the CDR3 is TGTGCCAGCAGCCAAGAAGGGCTAGCGCCAAACAATGAGCAGTTCTTC.